The T cell receptor (beta chain) under discussion was sequenced for a study of CD8 T cells in ankylosing spondylitis (dated by TCRdb to between 2016 and 2019). Study-level background: To find TCR variants linked to disease, the study profiled T cell receptor beta repertoires in ankylosing spondylitis patients and healthy donors. In total, the full study cohort was made up of 100 to 140 healthy donors and approximately 24 ankylosing spondylitis patients. Samples of peripheral blood were taken, and for ankylosing spondylitis patients, synovial fluid was collected as well. The paper's findings and limits, for the study overall: Blood from ankylosing spondylitis patients appeared to be characterized by a TCR beta motif made up of several highly homologous amino acid variants. The disease-linked clones were reported as significantly enriched in matched synovial fluid samples from ankylosing spondylitis patients. Some of the motif variants had been reported before in the synovial fluid and blood of reactive arthritis patients, a finding that suggests common disease-initiation mechanisms. In peripheral blood, the disease-linked clones were found at relatively low frequencies and had a CD8+ phenotype.

Remarks on this clonotype: Its antigen specificity is not known. No base quality information exists; no much larger clone differs at one position.

The sequencer listed for this sample is Illumina HiSeq 2500. TCR beta libraries were prepared by quantitative 5'-RACE with molecular barcodes. Per the authors' processing: To identify disease-linked TCR variants, a new computational method was used, one built on a probabilistic model of VDJ rearrangement. TCRdb applied fastp at Q25 and MiXCR to the public reads, then kept only in-frame beta chains. Rows with one shared CDR3 protein collapse into an entry with the most common genes and DNA. These V and J calls derive from TCRdb rather than the authors' analysis. The sample includes about 200,000 distinct CDR3 sequences, with more than 10% observed a single time. Approximately 16% of the sample goes to the ten largest clones. The sample consisted of blood, either unsorted or a sorted T cell fraction (not recorded which). The TCR sequence derives from a male donor with ankylosing spondylitis or in good health (not recorded which).

CDR3 region: CASTQTPSGANVLTF. The sequenced DNA is TGTGCCAGCACCCAAACCCCCTCTGGGGCCAACGTCCTGACTTTC. The sequence is built from TRBV7-9 and TRBJ2-6; the D gene identity is not certain. The germline V gene (reference sequence) sets CDR1 to SEHNR and CDR2 to FQNEAQ. Reading from cysteine to phenylalanine, the CDR3 counts 15 amino acids. The only DNA kept is the CDR3, 45 bases in frame from the first base. Relative to germline, V is 7 bases shorter and J is 0 bases shorter, with 10 bases between their ends.